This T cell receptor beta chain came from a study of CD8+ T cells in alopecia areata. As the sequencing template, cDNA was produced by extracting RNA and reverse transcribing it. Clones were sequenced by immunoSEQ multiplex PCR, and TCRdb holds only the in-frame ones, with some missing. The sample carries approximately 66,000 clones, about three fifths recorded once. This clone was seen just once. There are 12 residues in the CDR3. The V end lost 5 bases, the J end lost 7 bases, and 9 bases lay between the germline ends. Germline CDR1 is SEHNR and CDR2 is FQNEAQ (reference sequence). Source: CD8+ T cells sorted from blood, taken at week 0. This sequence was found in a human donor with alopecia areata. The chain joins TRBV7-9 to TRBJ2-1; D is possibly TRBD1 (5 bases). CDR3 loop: CASSLRQNEQFF. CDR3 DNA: TGTGCCAGCAGCCTACGACAGAATGAGCAGTTCTTC.